The 3 T cell receptor beta chains below come from one sample, sequenced in a study of T cells expressing NK-cell markers. TCRdb re-called the 5' RACE reads, yielding one record per CDR3 amino acid sequence without DNA. The sample's table shows about 550,000 distinct CDR3 sequences. Sequencing used blood T cells: a sorted CD56 or NKG2C T cell subset, CD4+ or CD8+ T cells, or bulk PBMC T cells (not recorded which). The receptor source for this set is a man younger than 35 in good health.

This chain connects TRBV30 to TRBJ2-1; TCRdb names TRBD1, which stays unverified in the absence of DNA. The CDR3 sequence is 15 residues long. Germline CDR1 GTSNPN, CDR2 SVGIG (reference sequence). The CDR3 here is CAWSDRDQPYDEQFF.

The chain's CDR3 is CASLPSGRVDTQYF. The rearrangement uses TRBV6-1 and TRBJ2-3; no DNA is available, so the TRBD2 call from TCRdb remains unchecked. From germline, CDR1 is MNHNS and CDR2 SASEGT. The CDR3 totals 14 residues.

The rearrangement joins TRBV9 to TRBJ2-6; TCRdb's assignment of TRBD2 cannot be checked, as there is no DNA. This CDR3 has 18 amino acids. Looked up from germline, CDR1 is SGDLS and CDR2 is YYNGEE. CDR3: CASSGRRGRVSGANVLTF.